This T cell receptor (beta chain) was sequenced for a study of T cells after yellow fever vaccination. TCR cDNA, made by 5'RACE template switching, carried an added universal primer site and UMIs. MiXCR, run by TCRdb on the 5' RACE reads, gives a single entry per CDR3 protein. The sample records roughly 160,000 distinct CDR3 sequences, around 9% being singletons. As to this clonotype: What it binds is not known.

CDR3 length: 16 residues. V lost 5 bases and J 1 base, leaving 17 bases between the germline ends. From germline, CDR1 is SGHTA and CDR2 FQGNSA. Study conclusions and caveats: Across the CD4 and CD8 compartments, a small share of clonotypes was present in both.

The chain recombines TRBV7-2 with TRBJ1-1, with no clear D. The sequenced sample was CD8+ T cells sorted from PBMCs, obtained 45 days after the yellow fever booster vaccination. This receptor was obtained from a man aged 18-30 years who received the YFV17D yellow fever vaccine. For the CDR3, the DNA is TGTGCCAGCAGCCCAGTGGCGGGGAGGACGAACACTGAAGCTTTCTTT. Translating it yields CASSPVAGRTNTEAFF. Looking up the rest from reference TRBV7-2 and TRBJ1-1 gives the full variable domain: GAGVSQSPSNKVTEKGKDVELRCDPISGHTALYWYRQSLGQGLEFLIYFQGNSAPDKSGLPSDRFSAERTGGSVSTLTIQRTQQEDSAVYLCASSPVAGRTNTEAFFGQGTRLTVV.